The 20 T cell receptor beta chains below all came from one sample that was sequenced in a study of naive and memory T cell subsets. An equimolar mix of two oligonucleotides served as the beta constant-region primer for TRBC1 and TRBC2. MiXCR, applied by TCRdb to the UMI-ligation and nested PCR reads, yields one record per CDR3 protein. This table holds approximately 82,000 distinct CDR3 sequences, 6% to 7.5% found once. Sequences were obtained from central memory CD4+ T cells from blood. These receptors were taken from a human donor in good health.

This clonotype was detected many times. The chain links TRBV12-3 or TRBV12-4 to TRBJ2-7, with D unclear. The germline V and J ends were trimmed by 6 bases and 0 bases, with 15 bases remaining between them. This CDR3 spans 15 amino acids. CDR3 sequence reads: CASSFWWGSSYEQYF. The CDR3, as DNA: TGTGCCAGCAGCTTTTGGTGGGGAAGCTCCTACGAGCAGTACTTC.

This chain links TRBV19 with TRBJ2-7, with 14 bases that match TRBD2. The CDR3 runs 16 residues. The V gene's germline CDR1 is LNHDA and CDR2 SQIVND (reference sequence). V shed 5 bases, J shed 2 bases, and the junction held 5 bases outside the gene matches. The CDR3, as DNA: TGTGCCAGTAGTCCGAGGACTAGCGGGAGGACCTACGAGCAGTACTTC. Encoded protein: CASSPRTSGRTYEQYF.

With regard to this clonotype: A much larger clone lies one base from this, so it may be a read error. The V and J genes are TRBV6-2 or TRBV6-3 and TRBJ1-2, with a possible D match to TRBD1 (5 bases). From germline, CDR1 is MNHEY and CDR2 SVGEGT. This CDR3 has 15 amino acids. Between the trimmed V and J ends, which lost 8 bases and 1 base, there was a span of 17 bases. The chain's CDR3 is CASEVRQGLNYGYTF. DNA for the CDR3: TGTGCCAGCGAGGTTCGCCAGGGTCTTAACTATGGCTACACCTTC.

This clonotype was picked up many times. The CDR3 DNA is TGTGCCACCAGCAGAGCCGAACAAGAGACCCAGTACTTC. Translating gives CATSRAEQETQYF. This chain uses TRBV15 with TRBJ2-5; D remains ambiguous. V lost 1 base and J lost 2, with 5 bases in between. Germline V gives CDR1 LNHNV, CDR2 YYDKDF (reference sequence). This CDR3 has 13 residues.

This clonotype showed up many times. V gene TRBV9 combines with J gene TRBJ2-1; TRBD2 aligns across 11 bases. CDR1 and CDR2 from the germline V gene are SGDLS and YYNGEE. The CDR3 is 16 amino acids. The J segment lost 6 bases and the V segment lost 2 bases, leaving 7 bases of the junction unmatched. CDR3 DNA sequence: TGTGCCAGCAGCGTTGGTCTAGCGGGGGGTAGCAATGAGCAGTTCTTC. Its protein product is CASSVGLAGGSNEQFF.

The J gene is TRBJ1-6, the V gene TRBV15, with unresolved D. The CDR3 has 13 amino acids. Germline CDR1 is LNHNV and CDR2 is YYDKDF (reference sequence). V gave up 3 bases and J gave up 9 bases, with 9 bases separating them. The CDR3 reads CATSSDVGSPLHF. CDR3 DNA: TGTGCCACCAGCAGCGACGTAGGTTCACCCCTCCACTTT.

The table lists this clonotype with a few counts. This CDR3 is CASSLIGGYGYEQYF. The CDR3 DNA sequence: TGTGCCAGCAGCTTAATTGGGGGATATGGCTACGAGCAGTACTTC. The rearrangement joins TRBV7-8 to TRBJ2-7; the D call may be TRBD1 or TRBD2 (5 bases each). The CDR3 contains 15 residues. Per the germline V gene, CDR1 is SGHVS and CDR2 is FQNEAQ. Between the trimmed V and J ends, which lost 2 bases and 3 bases, there was a span of 14 bases.

This clonotype was counted ten times or more. The rearrangement uses TRBV12-3 or TRBV12-4 and TRBJ2-7, with 7 bases aligning to TRBD2. V lost 6 bases to trimming and J lost 7 bases; unmatched junction nucleotides: 12. The CDR3 is 14 residues long. The CDR3 DNA is TGTGCCAGCAGAGCCACGGGAGGATCTCTGGAGCAGTACTTC. It is translated as CASRATGGSLEQYF.

This clonotype was observed many times. This chain connects TRBV6-5 to TRBJ2-5; D is perhaps TRBD2 (5 bases). The CDR3 has 13 amino acids. The V end was cut by 4 bases, the J end by 7 bases, with 13 bases between. CDR1 is MNHEY and CDR2 is SVGAGI in the germline V gene. The CDR3 sequence: CASSWELAGTQYF. DNA for the CDR3: TGTGCCAGCAGTTGGGAACTTGCGGGGACCCAGTACTTC.

This clonotype was detected ten times or more. The rearrangement joins TRBV5-1 to TRBJ1-1, with D hard to call. V lost 2 bases to trimming and J lost 6 bases, with 11 bases between them. The CDR3 extends over 13 amino acids. Germline V CDR1 and CDR2: SGHRS, YFSETQ. The CDR3 reads CASSLGRSAEAFF. The CDR3 DNA follows: TGCGCCAGCAGCTTAGGCAGGTCGGCTGAAGCTTTCTTT. The variable domain in full, completed from reference TRBV5-1 and TRBJ1-1, reads KAGVTQTPRYLIKTRGQQVTLSCSPISGHRSVSWYQQTPGQGLQFLFEYFSETQRNKGNFPGRFSGRQFSNSRSEMNVSTLELGDSALYLCASSLGRSAEAFFGQGTRLTVV.

This clonotype has more than one count but fewer than ten. This chain uses TRBV4-3 with TRBJ2-3; weak D call: TRBD1 (7 bases). Deletions cut 4 bases from V and 2 bases from J, with 16 bases between. This CDR3 spans 16 amino acids. Germline CDR1 and CDR2: LGHNA and YSLEER. The CDR3 nucleotides are TGCGCCAGCAGCCTGAGACAGGGAGGCAACACAGATACGCAGTATTTT. The encoded protein is CASSLRQGGNTDTQYF.

The sample holds many counts of this clonotype. The chain employs TRBV6-1 and TRBJ1-5; 8 positions match TRBD1. Per the germline V gene, CDR1 is MNHNS and CDR2 is SASEGT. This CDR3 region has 13 residues. V dropped 5 bases and J dropped 16; count of bases not matched to a gene: 13. CDR3 sequence reads: CASSRTGIESEHF. The CDR3 DNA is TGTGCCAGCAGTCGGACAGGGATTGAGTCGGAACATTTT.

The table lists this clonotype with many counts. The chain carries TRBV20-1 and TRBJ2-2; 7 bases are a match to TRBD1. The CDR3 extends over 13 amino acids. Trimming removed 3 bases from V and 5 bases from J; junction bases left unmatched: 3. Germline V gene lookup returns CDR1 DFQATT and CDR2 SNEGSKA (reference sequence). CDR3 residues: CSARGQLTGELFF. The CDR3 nucleotides are TGCAGTGCTAGGGGACAGTTGACCGGGGAGCTGTTTTTT.

This clonotype occurred many times. The CDR3 bases are TGTGCCAGCAGCTCGCCGGGACATAAAATAAAGGACACTGAAGCTTTCTTT. Residues: CASSSPGHKIKDTEAFF. The chain uses TRBV7-9 and TRBJ1-1, with TRBD1 as a possible D gene (6 bases). Germline CDR1 reads SEHNR; CDR2 reads FQNEAQ (reference sequence). CDR3 length equals 17 residues. The V end lost 4 bases, the J end lost 3 bases, and 21 bases lay between the germline ends.

The J gene is TRBJ1-1, the V gene TRBV27; 7 nucleotides align to TRBD1. The CDR3 is made up of 14 amino acids. Germline-derived CDR1 and CDR2 are MNHEY and SMNVEV (reference sequence). The trim removed 6 bases at V and 4 bases at J, leaving 8 bases unmatched. CDR3 DNA: TGTGCCAGCAGGCCGGGGACAGTGCGCACTGAAGCTTTCTTT. Amino acid sequence: CASRPGTVRTEAFF.

This clonotype has just a few counts. The rearrangement uses TRBV3-1 and TRBJ1-1; D possibly corresponds to TRBD1 (5 bases). The CDR3 extends over 14 amino acids. The ends were cut back, 1 base at V and 6 bases at J, with 12 bases in the middle. The V gene's germline CDR1 is LGHDT and CDR2 YNNKEL (reference sequence). CDR3: CASSQVQGRAEAFF. For the CDR3, the DNA is TGTGCCAGCAGCCAAGTCCAGGGACGGGCTGAAGCTTTCTTT.

The J gene is TRBJ2-7, the V gene TRBV14, with 7 bases lining up with TRBD1. The ends lost 6 bases at V and 6 bases at J; junction bases unmatched: 5. This CDR3 spans 12 amino acids. Germline loops: CDR1 SGHDN, CDR2 FVKESK. The chain's CDR3 is CASSTTGVEQYF. Written as DNA, the CDR3 is TGTGCCAGCAGTACCACAGGGGTCGAGCAGTACTTC.

This clonotype was counted a few times. The rearrangement uses TRBV12-3 or TRBV12-4 and TRBJ2-7; unclear D gene. This CDR3 is 14 amino acids long. V gave up 8 bases and J gave up 2 bases, with 16 bases separating them. CDR3 residues: CASRSGAPPYEQYF. The CDR3 nucleotides read TGTGCCAGCCGATCGGGCGCACCCCCCTACGAGCAGTACTTC.

This clonotype was recorded many times. V and J are TRBV4-3 and TRBJ2-1; 10 bases agree with TRBD2. The CDR3 contains 18 residues. V trimming: 1 base; J trimming: 3 bases; junction bases outside the gene matches: 9. From germline, CDR1 is LGHNA and CDR2 YSLEER. For the CDR3, the DNA is TGCGCCAGCAGCCAAGTCGGGACTAGCGTTGAGCACTACAATGAGCAGTTCTTC. This codes for CASSQVGTSVEHYNEQFF.

V usage is TRBV12-3 or TRBV12-4 and J usage is TRBJ2-7; 8 positions agree with TRBD1. The CDR3 totals 14 residues. After removal of 3 bases from V and 2 bases from J, the junction contained 3 bases not matched to a gene. CDR3 bases: TGTGCCAGCAGTTTTCGGACAGGGCCCTACGAGCAGTACTTC. This sequence encodes CASSFRTGPYEQYF.